This T cell receptor (beta chain) was identified in a study of T cell responses to AZD1222 COVID-19 vaccine (dated by TCRdb to the early 2020s). Describing the broader study: Because spike-specific TCR depth and breadth did not differ between the two schedules, AZD1222 recipients who got a second dose at roughly 4 weeks were pooled with those who got a second dose at roughly 12 weeks. A total of 230 to 250 trial participants underwent TCR sequencing, of whom about 200 received two doses of AZD1222 and around 25 received two doses of the MenACWY control vaccine. Trial participants were enrolled into age subgroups of 18-55, 56-69 and 70-plus years, which contained 148, 28 and 57 TCR-sequenced participants, respectively.

The time point label here, explained by the study, means: baseline before first vaccination. The vaccinee samples were drawn from two UK trials, COV001 and COV002, one of which was a single-blind randomized controlled phase 2/3 trial testing AZD1222 (ChAdOx1 nCoV-19) in healthy adults. Trial participant PBMC samples were collected at day 0 and day 28 after the second dose for TCRbeta chain sequencing. The CDR3 regions of human TCRbeta chains were subjected to immunosequencing. As for the original processing: Repertoire TCRs were matched against a reference library of SARS-CoV-2-specific TCRs generated with the MIRA antigen-specificity platform. Breadth was defined as the fraction of unique TCRs that were SARS-CoV-2-associated, and depth was defined as the fraction of total T cells that were SARS-CoV-2-associated. Using the MIRA data, each spike-specific TCR was mapped to the spike region that the TCR reacts to and placed in a CD4 or CD8 class. Log10-transformed breadth and depth values were compared by one-way ANOVA with Sidak's multiple comparisons tests. The immuneACCESS repertoire file appears here via TCRdb, limited to in-frame rearrangements. These files lack a portion of the clones; in checked studies, under half of the deficit traces to unresolved V genes, and the cause of the others is not known. V, J and clone size are taken as reported in that table, and D and trimming were inferred from the DNA itself. For this sample the table gives 90,000 to 120,000 clones, of which about 83% were detected only once. The biggest ten clones account for 2.5% to 4% of the sample.

Worth noting for this clone: Its antigen is unknown. Base qualities are not recorded, but no much larger clone differs from it by a single base.

Study-wide findings and limitations: The vaccine-associated CD4 TCRs covered the entire spike protein, and the dominant responses fell in regions 160-218 and 743-854. Because no day 14 peak-response samples were available, the repertoires could be characterized only after the peak T cell response. Epitopes outside the regions mutated in the B.1.351 and B.1.1.7 variants were reportedly recognized by nearly half of the unique spike-specific TCRs. Only five to seven AZD1222 recipients were SARS-CoV-2 seropositive at baseline, limiting conclusions about previously exposed vaccinees. In the small 56-69-year group, the increase in depth fell short of significance, most likely because of low power. After two AZD1222 doses, both the breadth and the depth of spike-specific TCRs were significantly higher than at day 0 and than in MenACWY recipients. Most participants were white British and females outnumbered males, and the authors suggested that clonal diversity may have been underestimated.

Sequences SGHRS (CDR1) and YFSETQ (CDR2) are obtained from the germline V gene. From its cysteine to its phenylalanine, the CDR3 spans 16 amino acids. Only the CDR3 part of the read is kept: 48 bases, read in frame from the first base. V ends up 3 bases short and J 5 bases short, with an unmatched junction base count of 10. The input for sequencing was peripheral blood, taken on day 0 of AZD1222 vaccination. This receptor was identified in an adult in good health. Recombination joined TRBV5-1 with TRBJ1-5; 8 nucleotides in the junction match TRBD1. The sequence in DNA is TGCGCCAGCAGCTCCGACTGGACAGGGATTCATCAGCCCCAGCATTTT. This yields the protein CASSSDWTGIHQPQHF.